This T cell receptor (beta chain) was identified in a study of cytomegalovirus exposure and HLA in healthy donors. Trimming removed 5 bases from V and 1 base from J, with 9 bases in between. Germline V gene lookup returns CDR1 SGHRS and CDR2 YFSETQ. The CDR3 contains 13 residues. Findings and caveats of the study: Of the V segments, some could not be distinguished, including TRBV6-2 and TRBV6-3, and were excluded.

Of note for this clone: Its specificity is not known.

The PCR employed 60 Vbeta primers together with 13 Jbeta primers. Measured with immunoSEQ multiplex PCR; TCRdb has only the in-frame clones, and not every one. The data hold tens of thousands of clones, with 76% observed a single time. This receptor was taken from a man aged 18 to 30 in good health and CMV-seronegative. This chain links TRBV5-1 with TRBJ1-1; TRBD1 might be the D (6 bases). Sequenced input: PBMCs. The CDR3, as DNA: TGCGCCAGCAGGATGACAGGGAACACTGAAGCTTTCTTT. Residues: CASRMTGNTEAFF. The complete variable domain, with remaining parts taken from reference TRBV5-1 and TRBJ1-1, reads KAGVTQTPRYLIKTRGQQVTLSCSPISGHRSVSWYQQTPGQGLQFLFEYFSETQRNKGNFPGRFSGRQFSNSRSEMNVSTLELGDSALYLCASRMTGNTEAFFGQGTRLTVV.